This T cell receptor (beta chain) was captured by sequencing in a study of cytomegalovirus exposure and HLA in healthy donors. Study background: The approximately 120 validation repertoires, a later analysis reported, used the same platform as the roughly 700 repertoires from the first cohort.

Study outcomes and limitations: Most TCR sequences were uncommon, yet certain public TCRs appeared in many donors.

TCRdb's table, derived via immunoSEQ multiplex PCR, lists solely in-frame clones and lacks some. The data show more than 70,000 clones, less than 96% seen once. In the case of this clone: Its antigen is unknown.

The sample comprised PBMCs. The source of this sequence is a man younger than 35 in good health and CMV-seropositive.

DNA of the CDR3: TGCGCCAGCAGCCAAGCGGGCGACAGAAAATCTCCCAGCGGGCAGCCCCAGCATTTT. Protein: CASSQAGDRKSPSGQPQHF. The rearrangement uses TRBV4-1 and TRBJ1-5, with TRBD1 as a possible D gene (5 bases). This CDR3 comprises 19 residues. Per the germline V gene, CDR1 is MGHRA and CDR2 is YSYEKL. V lost 1 base and J 7 bases, leaving 26 bases between the germline ends.